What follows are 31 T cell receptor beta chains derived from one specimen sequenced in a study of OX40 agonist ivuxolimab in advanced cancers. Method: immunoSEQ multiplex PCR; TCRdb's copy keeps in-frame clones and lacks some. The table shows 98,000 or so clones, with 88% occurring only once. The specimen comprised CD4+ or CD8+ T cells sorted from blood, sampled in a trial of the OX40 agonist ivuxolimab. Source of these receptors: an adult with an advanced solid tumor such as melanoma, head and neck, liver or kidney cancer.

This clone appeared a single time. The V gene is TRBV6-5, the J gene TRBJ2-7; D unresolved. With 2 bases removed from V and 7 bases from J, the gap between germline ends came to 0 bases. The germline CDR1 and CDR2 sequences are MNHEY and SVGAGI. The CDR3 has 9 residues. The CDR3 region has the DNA TGTGCCAGCAGTTACGAGCAGTACGTC. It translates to CASSYEQYV.

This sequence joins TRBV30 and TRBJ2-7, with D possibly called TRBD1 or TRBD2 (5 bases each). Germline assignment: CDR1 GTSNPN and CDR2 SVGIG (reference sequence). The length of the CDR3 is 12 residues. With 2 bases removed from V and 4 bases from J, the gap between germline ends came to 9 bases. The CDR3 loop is CAWSRGGYEQYF. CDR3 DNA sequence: TGTGCCTGGAGTCGGGGCGGTTACGAGCAGTACTTC.

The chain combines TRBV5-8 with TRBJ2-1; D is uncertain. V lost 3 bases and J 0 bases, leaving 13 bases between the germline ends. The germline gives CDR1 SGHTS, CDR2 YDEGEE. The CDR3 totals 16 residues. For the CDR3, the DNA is TGTGCCAGCAGCTCCTTACAGCGACGCTCCTACAATGAGCAGTTCTTC. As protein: CASSSLQRRSYNEQFF.

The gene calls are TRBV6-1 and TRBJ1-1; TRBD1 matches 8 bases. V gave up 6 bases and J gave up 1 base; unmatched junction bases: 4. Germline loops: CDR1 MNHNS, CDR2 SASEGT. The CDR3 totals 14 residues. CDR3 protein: CASRTGVQNTEAFF. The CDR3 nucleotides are TGTGCCAGCAGGACAGGGGTACAGAACACTGAAGCTTTCTTT.

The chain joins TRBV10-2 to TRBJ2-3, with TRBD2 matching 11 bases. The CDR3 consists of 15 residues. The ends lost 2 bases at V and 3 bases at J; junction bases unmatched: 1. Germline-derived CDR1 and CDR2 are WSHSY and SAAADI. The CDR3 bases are TGCGCCAGCAGTGAGGCTAGCGGGAGGACAGATACGCAGTATTTT. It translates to CASSEASGRTDTQYF.

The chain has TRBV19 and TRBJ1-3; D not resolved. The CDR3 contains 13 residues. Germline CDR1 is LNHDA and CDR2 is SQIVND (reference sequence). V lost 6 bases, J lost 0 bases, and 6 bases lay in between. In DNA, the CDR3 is TGTGCCAGTAGCGAGAACTCTGGAAACACCATATATTTT. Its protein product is CASSENSGNTIYF.

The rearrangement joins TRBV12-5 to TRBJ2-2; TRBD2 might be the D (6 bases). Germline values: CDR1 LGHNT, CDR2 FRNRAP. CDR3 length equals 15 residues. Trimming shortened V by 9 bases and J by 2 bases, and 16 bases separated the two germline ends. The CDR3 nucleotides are TGTGCTAGCGATAACGGGAGTGTCAACACCGGGGAGCTGTTTTTT. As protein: CASDNGSVNTGELFF.

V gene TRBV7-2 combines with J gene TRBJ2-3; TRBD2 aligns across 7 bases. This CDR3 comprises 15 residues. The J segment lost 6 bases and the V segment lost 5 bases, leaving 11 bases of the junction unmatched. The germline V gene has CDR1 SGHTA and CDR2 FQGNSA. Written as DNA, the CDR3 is TGTGCCAGCAGCCGTAGACTAGCCGAGGGGGATACGCAGTATTTT. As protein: CASSRRLAEGDTQYF.

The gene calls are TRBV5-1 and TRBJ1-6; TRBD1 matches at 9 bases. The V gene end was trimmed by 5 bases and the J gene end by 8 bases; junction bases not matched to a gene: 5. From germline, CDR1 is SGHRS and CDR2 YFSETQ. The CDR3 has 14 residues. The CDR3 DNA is TGCGCCAGCAGACCCGGGACAGGGTATTCACCCCTCCACTTT. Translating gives CASRPGTGYSPLHF.

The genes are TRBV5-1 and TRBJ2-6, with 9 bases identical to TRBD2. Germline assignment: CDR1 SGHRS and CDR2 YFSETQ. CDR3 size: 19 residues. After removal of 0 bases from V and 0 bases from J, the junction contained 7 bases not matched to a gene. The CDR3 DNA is TGCGCCAGCAGCTTGGATCTAGTAGCGGGAGTCTCTGGGGCCAACGTCCTGACTTTC. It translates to CASSLDLVAGVSGANVLTF.

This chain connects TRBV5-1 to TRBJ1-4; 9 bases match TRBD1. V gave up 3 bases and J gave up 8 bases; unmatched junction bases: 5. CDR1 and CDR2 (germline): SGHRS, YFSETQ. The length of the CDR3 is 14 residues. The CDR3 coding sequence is TGCGCCAGCAGCTACGGGACAGGGCAAGAAAAACTGTTTTTT. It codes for CASSYGTGQEKLFF. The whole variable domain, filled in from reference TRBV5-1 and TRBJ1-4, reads KAGVTQTPRYLIKTRGQQVTLSCSPISGHRSVSWYQQTPGQGLQFLFEYFSETQRNKGNFPGRFSGRQFSNSRSEMNVSTLELGDSALYLCASSYGTGQEKLFFGSGTQLSVL.

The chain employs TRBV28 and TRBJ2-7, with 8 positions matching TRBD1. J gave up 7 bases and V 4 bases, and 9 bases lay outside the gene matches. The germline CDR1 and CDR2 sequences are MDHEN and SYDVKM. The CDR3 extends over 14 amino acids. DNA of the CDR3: TGTGCCAGCAGTTCGGACGGACAGGGCGGGGAGCAGTACTTC. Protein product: CASSSDGQGGEQYF.

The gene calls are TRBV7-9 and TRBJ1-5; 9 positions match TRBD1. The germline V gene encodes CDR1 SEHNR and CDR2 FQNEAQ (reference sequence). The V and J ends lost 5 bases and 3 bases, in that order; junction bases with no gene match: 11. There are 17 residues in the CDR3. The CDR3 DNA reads TGTGCCAGCAGCAAGGGACAGGGACCGCTTGACAATCAGCCCCAGCATTTT. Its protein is CASSKGQGPLDNQPQHF.

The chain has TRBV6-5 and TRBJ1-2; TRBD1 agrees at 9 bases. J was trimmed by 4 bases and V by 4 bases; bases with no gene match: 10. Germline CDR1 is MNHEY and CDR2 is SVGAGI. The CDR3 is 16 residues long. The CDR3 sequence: CASSSPRTGDGYGYTF. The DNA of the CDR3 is TGTGCCAGCAGTTCCCCTCGGACAGGGGACGGCTATGGCTACACCTTC.

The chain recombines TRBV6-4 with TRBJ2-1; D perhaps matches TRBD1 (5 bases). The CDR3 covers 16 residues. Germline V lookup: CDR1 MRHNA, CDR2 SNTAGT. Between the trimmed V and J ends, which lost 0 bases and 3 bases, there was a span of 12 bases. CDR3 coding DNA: TGTGCCAGCAGTGACTCTTATAGGGGCAACTACAATGAGCAGTTCTTC. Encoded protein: CASSDSYRGNYNEQFF.

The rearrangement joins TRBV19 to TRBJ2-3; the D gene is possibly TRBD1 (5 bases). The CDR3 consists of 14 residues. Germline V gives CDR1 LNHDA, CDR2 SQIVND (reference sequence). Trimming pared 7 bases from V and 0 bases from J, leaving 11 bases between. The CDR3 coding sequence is TGTGCCAGTACGATGGGGCGAAGCACAGATACGCAGTATTTT. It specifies CASTMGRSTDTQYF. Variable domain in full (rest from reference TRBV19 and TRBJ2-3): DGGITQSPKYLFRKEGQNVTLSCEQNLNHDAMYWYRQDPGQGLRLIYYSQIVNDFQKGDIAEGYSVSREKKESFPLTVTSAQKNPTAFYLCASTMGRSTDTQYFGPGTRLTVL.

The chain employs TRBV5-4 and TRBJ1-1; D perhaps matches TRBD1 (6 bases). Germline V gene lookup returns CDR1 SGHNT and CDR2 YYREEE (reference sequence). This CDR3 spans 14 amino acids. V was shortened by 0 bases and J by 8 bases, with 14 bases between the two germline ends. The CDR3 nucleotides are TGTGCCAGCAGCTTGGATCCAGGGGCCAGGGAAGCTTTCTTT. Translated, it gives CASSLDPGAREAFF.

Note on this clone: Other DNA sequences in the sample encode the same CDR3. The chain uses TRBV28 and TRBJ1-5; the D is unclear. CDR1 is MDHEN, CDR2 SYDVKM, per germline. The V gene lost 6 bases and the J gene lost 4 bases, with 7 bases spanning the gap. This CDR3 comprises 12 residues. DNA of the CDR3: TGTGCCAGCAGACAGAGTAATCAGCCCCAGCATTTT. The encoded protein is CASRQSNQPQHF.

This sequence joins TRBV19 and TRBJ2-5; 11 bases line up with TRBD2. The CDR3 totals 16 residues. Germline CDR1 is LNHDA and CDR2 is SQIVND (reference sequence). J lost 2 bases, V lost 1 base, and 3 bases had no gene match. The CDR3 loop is CASSIGLAGGQETQYF. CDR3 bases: TGTGCCAGTAGTATAGGGCTAGCGGGAGGTCAAGAGACCCAGTACTTC.

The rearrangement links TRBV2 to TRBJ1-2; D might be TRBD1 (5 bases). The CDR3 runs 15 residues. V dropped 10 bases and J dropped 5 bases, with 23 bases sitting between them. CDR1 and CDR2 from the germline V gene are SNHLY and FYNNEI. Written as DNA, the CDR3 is TGTGCCAAAGCCGTGCAGGGAACCAGTTTGTATGGCTACACCTTC. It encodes CAKAVQGTSLYGYTF.

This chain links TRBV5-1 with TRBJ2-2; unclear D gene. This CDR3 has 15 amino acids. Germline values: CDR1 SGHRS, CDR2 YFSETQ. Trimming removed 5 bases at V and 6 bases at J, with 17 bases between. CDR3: CASSSATSFAGELFF. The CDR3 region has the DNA TGCGCCAGCAGTTCGGCAACCTCCTTTGCCGGGGAGCTGTTTTTT.

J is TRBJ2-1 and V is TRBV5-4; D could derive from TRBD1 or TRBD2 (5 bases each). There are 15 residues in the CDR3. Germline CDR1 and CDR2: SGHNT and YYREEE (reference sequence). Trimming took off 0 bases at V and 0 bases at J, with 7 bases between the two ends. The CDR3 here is CASSLGGVSYNEQFF. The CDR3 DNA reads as TGTGCCAGCAGCTTGGGAGGGGTCTCCTACAATGAGCAGTTCTTC.

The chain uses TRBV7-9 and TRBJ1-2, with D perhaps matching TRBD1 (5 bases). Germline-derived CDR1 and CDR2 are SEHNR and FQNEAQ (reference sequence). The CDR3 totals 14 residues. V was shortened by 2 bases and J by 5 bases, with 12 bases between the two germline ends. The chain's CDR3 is CASSLSTGGYGYTF. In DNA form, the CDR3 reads TGTGCCAGCAGCTTATCCACCGGGGGGTATGGCTACACCTTC.

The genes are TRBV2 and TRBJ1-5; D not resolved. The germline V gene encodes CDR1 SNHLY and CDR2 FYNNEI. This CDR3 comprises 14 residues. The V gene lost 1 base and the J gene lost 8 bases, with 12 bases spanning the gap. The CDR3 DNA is TGTGCCAGCAGTGAAGTCGGACGGGAAGAGCCCCAGCATTTT. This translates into CASSEVGREEPQHF.

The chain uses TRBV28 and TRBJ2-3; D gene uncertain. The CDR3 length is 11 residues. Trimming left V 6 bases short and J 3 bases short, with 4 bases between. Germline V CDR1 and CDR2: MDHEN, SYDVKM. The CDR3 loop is CASRETDTQYF. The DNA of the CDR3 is TGTGCCAGCAGGGAAACAGATACGCAGTATTTT.

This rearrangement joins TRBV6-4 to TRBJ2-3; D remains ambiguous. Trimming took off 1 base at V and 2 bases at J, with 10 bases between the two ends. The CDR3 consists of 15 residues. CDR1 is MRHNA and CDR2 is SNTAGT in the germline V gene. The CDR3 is CASSDYQIVTDTQYF. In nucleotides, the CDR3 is TGTGCCAGCAGTGACTACCAGATAGTCACAGATACGCAGTATTTT.

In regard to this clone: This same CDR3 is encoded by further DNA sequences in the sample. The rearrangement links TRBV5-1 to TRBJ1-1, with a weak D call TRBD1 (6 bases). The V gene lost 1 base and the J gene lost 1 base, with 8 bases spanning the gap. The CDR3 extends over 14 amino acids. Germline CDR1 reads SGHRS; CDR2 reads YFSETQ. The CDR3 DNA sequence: TGCGCCAGCAGCTTGCTGGGGGCGAACACTGAAGCTTTCTTT. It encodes CASSLLGANTEAFF.

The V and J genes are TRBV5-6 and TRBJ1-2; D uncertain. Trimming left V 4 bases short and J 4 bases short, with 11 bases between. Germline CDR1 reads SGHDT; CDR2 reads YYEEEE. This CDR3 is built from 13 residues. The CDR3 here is CASSPRPVYGYTF. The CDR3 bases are TGTGCCAGCAGCCCTCGGCCGGTCTATGGCTACACCTTC. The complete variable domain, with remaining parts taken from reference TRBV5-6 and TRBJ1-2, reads DAGVTQSPTHLIKTRGQQVTLRCSPKSGHDTVSWYQQALGQGPQFIFQYYEEEERQRGNFPDRFSGHQFPNYSSELNVNALLLGDSALYLCASSPRPVYGYTFGSGTRLTVV.

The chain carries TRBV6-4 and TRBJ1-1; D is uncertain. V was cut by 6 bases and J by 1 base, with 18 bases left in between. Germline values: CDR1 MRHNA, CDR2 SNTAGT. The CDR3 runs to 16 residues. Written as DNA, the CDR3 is TGTGCCAGCAGGACCCGGGCCGGCGTGAGGAACACTGAAGCTTTCTTT. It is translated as CASRTRAGVRNTEAFF.

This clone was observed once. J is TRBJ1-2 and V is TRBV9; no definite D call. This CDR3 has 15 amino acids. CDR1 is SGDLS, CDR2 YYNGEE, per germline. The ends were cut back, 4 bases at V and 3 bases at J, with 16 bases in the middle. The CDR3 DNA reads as TGTGCCAGCAGCCCCCAGGACCGCCGTGACTATGGCTACACCTTC. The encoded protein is CASSPQDRRDYGYTF.

CDR3 in DNA: TGTGCCAGCAGCTTGAACAGCGGGGGTGGCGGGGAGCTGTTTTTT. Translated, it gives CASSLNSGGGGELFF. The chain joins TRBV7-2 to TRBJ2-2; 8 bases match TRBD2. Trimming at V came to 3 bases and at J to 7 bases, leaving 7 bases not matched to a gene. Germline assignment: CDR1 SGHTA and CDR2 FQGNSA. The CDR3 sequence is 15 residues long.